This TCR beta chain was captured by sequencing in a study of patients and donors after allogeneic stem cell transplantation. This CDR3 has 13 residues. Between the trimmed V and J ends, which lost 2 bases and 8 bases, there was a span of 12 bases. Germline V gene data show CDR1 as SGHVS and CDR2 as FNYEAQ. TCRdb passed the RT-PCR reads through MiXCR, listing each CDR3 protein once. The data hold about 90,000 distinct CDR3 sequences, with approximately 49% observed a single time. Sequencing input: blood, either unsorted or a sorted T cell fraction (not recorded which). The TCR comes from a human donor who was either an allogeneic HSCT recipient or a stem cell or donor lymphocyte infusion donor (not recorded which). It is not recorded whose cells these are; they may come from a transplant donor. The V call is TRBV7-6, the J call TRBJ1-1; D is possibly TRBD1 (5 bases). The CDR3 DNA follows: TGTGCCAGCAGCTTACTTATCGGGACCGAAGCTTTCTTT. Amino acid sequence: CASSLLIGTEAFF.